This T cell receptor beta chain is drawn from a study of T cells after yellow fever vaccination. TCRdb recomputed calls from the 5' RACE reads with MiXCR, one row per CDR3 protein. The sample lists just under 600,000 distinct CDR3 sequences, roughly 13% occurring once. CDR1 SQVTM and CDR2 ANQGSEA come from the germline V gene. The CDR3 loop spans 14 amino acids. V was clipped by 4 bases and J by 0 bases, with 9 bases between them. This clonotype was seen only a few times. This clonotype was obtained from a man younger than 45 who received the YFV17D yellow fever vaccine. The chain is built from TRBV29-1 and TRBJ1-4, with no clear D. The material was PBMCs, obtained on the day of the yellow fever booster vaccination. The DNA of the CDR3 is TGCAGCGTTGGGCGAAGTGCAACTAATGAAAAACTGTTTTTT. This sequence encodes CSVGRSATNEKLFF.